This TCR beta chain was profiled in a study of neurological immune-mediated disorders. TCRdb reanalysed the 5' RACE reads using MiXCR and keeps one entry per CDR3 protein. The table shows some 34,000 distinct CDR3 sequences, with roughly 1.6% occurring only once. The table lists this clonotype with many counts. V lost 2 bases and J lost 4; bases outside the gene matches: 6. CDR1 is LGHDT and CDR2 is YNNKEL in the germline V gene (reference sequence). There are 15 residues in the CDR3. The rearrangement joins TRBV3-1 to TRBJ1-1; 8 positions agree with TRBD1. The source material was PBMCs. The origin of this receptor is a woman in her 30s with multiple sclerosis. Written as DNA, the CDR3 is TGTGCCAGCAGCCAAACAGGGGGGAGAGGCACTGAAGCTTTCTTT. Translating gives CASSQTGGRGTEAFF.